This T cell receptor beta chain emerged from a study of beta chain features in type 1 diabetes. Sorting of CD4+ naive, central memory, regulatory and stem cell-like memory cells was performed via CD45RO/CCR7/CD25/CD127/CD95/CD27. Every isolated RNA sample was fully reverse transcribed, so sequencing captured expressed TCRB transcripts. Clones were read by immunoSEQ multiplex PCR, and TCRdb kept only the in-frame ones, dropping some. The table records around 250,000 clones, 25% to 35% of them present only once. This CDR3 is built from 15 residues. Looked up from germline, CDR1 is SGHAT and CDR2 is FQNNGV. J lost 7 bases, V lost 3 bases, and 1 base had no gene match.

This chain links TRBV11-2 with TRBJ2-1, with 15 bases aligning to TRBD2. The clonotype comes from a man aged 25-45 years in good health. The sequencing input was central memory CD4+ T cells from blood. The CDR3 DNA sequence: TGTGCCAGCAGCTTGGGGACTAGCGGGAGGAATGAGCAGTTCTTC. Protein: CASSLGTSGRNEQFF.